This passage covers 4 T cell receptor beta chains from one sample sequenced in a study of blood T cells in healthy people across ages. A sample-barcoded 5' primer and a J-beta primer mix were used in a second PCR of roughly 7 to 11 cycles. Each CDR3 protein is one row after TCRdb ran MiXCR on the 5' RACE reads. The data hold around 1,700,000 distinct CDR3 sequences, with 25% to 30% observed a single time. Sample: blood. These receptors came from a woman aged 25 to 45 in good health.

This chain uses TRBV12-2 with TRBJ2-1; the table's D call, TRBD1, was not checked against the DNA. TRBV12-2 is a documented pseudogene. This CDR3 contains 18 residues. CDR3 nucleotide sequence: TGTGCAAGTCGCTTACACAGACAGGGGGGAATTAACGACAATGAGCAGTTCTTC. It encodes CASRLHRQGGINDNEQFF.

The genes are TRBV27 and TRBJ2-3; D possibly corresponds to TRBD1 (6 bases). The germline V gene encodes CDR1 MNHEY and CDR2 SMNVEV (reference sequence). The CDR3 covers 16 residues. V shed 6 bases and J shed 4 bases, with 20 bases lying between them. The CDR3 is CASRRTSGTRADTQYF. CDR3 DNA: TGTGCCAGCAGACGCACCTCCGGGACACGCGCAGATACGCAGTATTTT.

As regards this clonotype: One end of the junction varies from germline; a read error may be responsible. The chain links TRBV3-1 to TRBJ1-5, with 11 bases fitting TRBD1. CDR1 LGHDT and CDR2 YNNKEL come from the germline V gene (reference sequence). CDR3 length: 17 amino acids. The CDR3 loop is CASSQTGQGASNRPQHF. The CDR3 coding sequence is TGTGCCAGCAGCCAAACAGGACAGGGGGCCAGCAATCGGCCCCAGCATTTT.

V is TRBV7-9 and J is TRBJ2-1; no clear D gene. In germline, CDR1 is SEHNR, CDR2 FQNEAQ (reference sequence). The CDR3 length is 12 residues. V was trimmed by 4 bases and J by 9 bases, leaving 10 bases between them. The CDR3 sequence is CASSSPTPEQFF. CDR3 DNA sequence: TGTGCCAGCAGCTCGCCCACCCCTGAGCAGTTCTTC.